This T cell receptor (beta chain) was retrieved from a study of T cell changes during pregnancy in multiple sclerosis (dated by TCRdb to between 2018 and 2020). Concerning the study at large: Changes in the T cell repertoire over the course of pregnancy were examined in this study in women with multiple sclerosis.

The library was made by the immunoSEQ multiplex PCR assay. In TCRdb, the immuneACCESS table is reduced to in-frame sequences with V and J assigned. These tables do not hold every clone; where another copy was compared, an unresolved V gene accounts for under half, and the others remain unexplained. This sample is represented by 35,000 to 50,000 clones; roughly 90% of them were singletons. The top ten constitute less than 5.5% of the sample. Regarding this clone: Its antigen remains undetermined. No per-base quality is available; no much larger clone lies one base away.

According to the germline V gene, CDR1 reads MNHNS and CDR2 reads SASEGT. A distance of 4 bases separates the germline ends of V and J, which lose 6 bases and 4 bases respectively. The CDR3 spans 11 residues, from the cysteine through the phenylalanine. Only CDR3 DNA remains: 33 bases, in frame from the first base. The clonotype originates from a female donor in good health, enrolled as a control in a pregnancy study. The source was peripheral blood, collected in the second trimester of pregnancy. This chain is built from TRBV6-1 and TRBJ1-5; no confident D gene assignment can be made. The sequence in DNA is TGTGCCAGCAGAATAAATCAGCCCCAGCATTTT. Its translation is CASRINQPQHF.